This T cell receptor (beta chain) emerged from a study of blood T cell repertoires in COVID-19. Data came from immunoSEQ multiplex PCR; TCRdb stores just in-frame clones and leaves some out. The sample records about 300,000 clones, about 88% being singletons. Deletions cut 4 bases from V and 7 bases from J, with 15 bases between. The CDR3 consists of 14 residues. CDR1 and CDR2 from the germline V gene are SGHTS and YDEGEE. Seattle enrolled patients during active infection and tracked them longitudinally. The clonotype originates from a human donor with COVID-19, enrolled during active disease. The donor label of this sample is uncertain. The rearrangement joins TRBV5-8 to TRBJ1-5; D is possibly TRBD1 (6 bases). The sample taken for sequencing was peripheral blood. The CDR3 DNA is TGTGCCAGCAGCGACCGTGGACAGTTCCAGCCCCAGCATTTT. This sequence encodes CASSDRGQFQPQHF.